This is a list of T cell receptor beta chains from one sample in a study of T cells in Graves' hyperthyroidism and ophthalmopathy. TCRdb analysed the multiplex PCR reads with MiXCR anew, one entry per CDR3 protein. This sample has 500,000 to 650,000 distinct CDR3 sequences, with around 20% found just once. The sample consisted of blood. Receptors were obtained from a man aged 35 to 55 with Graves' ophthalmopathy. The CDR3 runs from the conserved cysteine through the conserved F or W. Fields, in order: V gene, D gene, clone size, J gene, CDR3 DNA, CDR3 protein. A D gene is named only where the DNA matches it firmly. The listing skips clone size in some rows; elsewhere it reads once, few, many or a size class.

V gene: TRBV6-1
D gene: .
clone size: .
J gene: TRBJ1-3
CDR3 DNA: TGTGCCAGCAGATTTACAGCCTCTGGAAACACCATATATTTT
CDR3 protein: CASRFTASGNTIYF

V gene: TRBV6-2/TRBV6-3
D gene: TRBD2
clone size: few
J gene: TRBJ2-1
CDR3 DNA: TGTGCCAGCAGTTACCCCGGGCAGCCTACTAGCGGGAGGGCCGTCGATGAGCAGTTCTTC
CDR3 protein: CASSYPGQPTSGRAVDEQFF

V gene: TRBV5-5
D gene: TRBD1
clone size: .
J gene: TRBJ2-7
CDR3 DNA: TGTGCCAGCAGCCGCTCTACGACAGGGTTATCCTACGAGCAGTACTTC
CDR3 protein: CASSRSTTGLSYEQYF

V gene: TRBV9
D gene: .
clone size: .
J gene: TRBJ1-5
CDR3 DNA: TGTGCCAGCAGTCGAAGACTAGCGGGAGCAGATACGCAGCATTTT
CDR3 protein: CASSRRLAGADTQHF

V gene: TRBV2
D gene: .
clone size: many
J gene: TRBJ2-3
CDR3 DNA: TGTGCCAGCAGTGCCAGTCGCACAGATACGCAGTATTTT
CDR3 protein: CASSASRTDTQYF

V gene: TRBV30
D gene: .
clone size: many
J gene: TRBJ1-1
CDR3 DNA: TGTGCCTGGATGGGGCAAGTGAACACTGAAGCTTTCTTT
CDR3 protein: CAWMGQVNTEAFF

V gene: TRBV7-8
D gene: .
clone size: few
J gene: TRBJ2-1
CDR3 DNA: TGTGCCAGCAGCGCCTATCCCGACTCCTACAATGAGCAGTTCTTC
CDR3 protein: CASSAYPDSYNEQFF

V gene: TRBV27
D gene: TRBD2
clone size: many
J gene: TRBJ2-7
CDR3 DNA: TGTGCCAGCATAGACAGACCGGGACTAGCGGCCTACGAGCAGTACTTC
CDR3 protein: CASIDRPGLAAYEQYF

V gene: TRBV11-3
D gene: .
clone size: .
J gene: TRBJ2-1
CDR3 DNA: TGTGCCAGCAGCTACGGCGGAGATAACAATGAGCAGTTCTTC
CDR3 protein: CASSYGGDNNEQFF

V gene: TRBV13
D gene: .
clone size: many
J gene: TRBJ1-1
CDR3 DNA: TGTGCCAGCAGCTTAGCCCCACTCGACACTGAAGCTTTCTTT
CDR3 protein: CASSLAPLDTEAFF

V gene: TRBV12-3/TRBV12-4
D gene: .
clone size: .
J gene: TRBJ2-6
CDR3 DNA: TGTGCCAGCAGTGCCAACTCTGGGGCCAACGTCCTGACTTTC
CDR3 protein: CASSANSGANVLTF

V gene: TRBV12-3/TRBV12-4
D gene: .
clone size: .
J gene: TRBJ1-2
CDR3 DNA: TGTGCCAGCAGCCTCCAGGCCCTGGGCTATGGCTACACCTTC
CDR3 protein: CASSLQALGYGYTF

V gene: TRBV6-1
D gene: TRBD2
clone size: .
J gene: TRBJ2-3
CDR3 DNA: TGTGCCAGCAGTGAAGGGGCGGGAGGCCGCACAGATACGCAGTATTTT
CDR3 protein: CASSEGAGGRTDTQYF

V gene: TRBV28
D gene: .
clone size: many
J gene: TRBJ1-2
CDR3 DNA: TGTGCCAGCAGTTTATCCCAGGGTTTGGATGGCTACACCTTC
CDR3 protein: CASSLSQGLDGYTF

V gene: TRBV6-2/TRBV6-3
D gene: TRBD2
clone size: .
J gene: TRBJ2-7
CDR3 DNA: TGTGCCAGCAGTTCTGTACTAGCGGGAGAGTACGAGCAGTACTTC
CDR3 protein: CASSSVLAGEYEQYF

V gene: TRBV28
D gene: .
clone size: many
J gene: TRBJ2-7
CDR3 DNA: TGTGCCAGCTCCTTCTGGGAAGGGGGGTCCTACGAGCAGTACTTC
CDR3 protein: CASSFWEGGSYEQYF

V gene: TRBV20-1
D gene: TRBD1
clone size: once
J gene: TRBJ1-2
CDR3 DNA: TGCAGTGCTAGCTACGCCGGGACAGGGGCCTATGGCTACACCTTC
CDR3 protein: CSASYAGTGAYGYTF

V gene: TRBV24-1
D gene: TRBD2
clone size: many
J gene: TRBJ2-1
CDR3 DNA: TGTGCCACCGCCGAGGAGCGGGATATGGTTGAGCAGTTCTTC
CDR3 protein: CATAEERDMVEQFF

V gene: TRBV6-1
D gene: TRBD2
clone size: .
J gene: TRBJ2-1
CDR3 DNA: TGTGCCAGCAGTCTTCGGACTAGCGGTCTCTACAATGAGCAGTTCTTC
CDR3 protein: CASSLRTSGLYNEQFF

V gene: TRBV5-1
D gene: TRBD1
clone size: few
J gene: TRBJ1-1
CDR3 DNA: TGCGCCAGCAGCTTGGGGGACAGGTCGCGGGGGACTGAAGCTTTCTTT
CDR3 protein: CASSLGDRSRGTEAFF

V gene: TRBV5-1
D gene: .
clone size: .
J gene: TRBJ2-7
CDR3 DNA: TGCGCCAGCAGCCCCCAACGGTCCTTCGTAGGGAACGAGCAGTACTTC
CDR3 protein: CASSPQRSFVGNEQYF

V gene: TRBV6-2/TRBV6-3
D gene: .
clone size: .
J gene: TRBJ2-5
CDR3 DNA: TGTGCCAGCAGTTACCGGGAACCCCAAGAGACCCAGTACTTC
CDR3 protein: CASSYREPQETQYF

V gene: TRBV7-2
D gene: TRBD1
clone size: .
J gene: TRBJ2-7
CDR3 DNA: TGTGCCAGCAGCCTGCTTTCGGGGACAGGGGGCTACGAGCAGTACTTC
CDR3 protein: CASSLLSGTGGYEQYF

V gene: TRBV20-1
D gene: TRBD2
clone size: few
J gene: TRBJ2-7
CDR3 DNA: TGCAGTGCTGTGGGACTAGATTTGTTAGGCGAGCAGTACTTC
CDR3 protein: CSAVGLDLLGEQYF

V gene: TRBV28
D gene: TRBD2
clone size: few
J gene: TRBJ2-1
CDR3 DNA: TGTGCCAGCAGCTCTCTCGGGGGTAGCGGGAGAAATGAGCAGTTCTTC
CDR3 protein: CASSSLGGSGRNEQFF

V gene: TRBV7-2
D gene: TRBD2
clone size: many
J gene: TRBJ2-1
CDR3 DNA: TGTGCCAGCAGCCAGGGACTAGCGGGAGGGCCTGAGCAGTTCTTC
CDR3 protein: CASSQGLAGGPEQFF

V gene: TRBV11-2
D gene: TRBD1
clone size: many
J gene: TRBJ2-2
CDR3 DNA: TGTGCCAGCAGCTTATCTGCACAGGGGCCCACCGGGGAGCTGTTTTTT
CDR3 protein: CASSLSAQGPTGELFF

V gene: TRBV7-9
D gene: .
clone size: many
J gene: TRBJ2-3
CDR3 DNA: TGTGCCAGCAGCTTACGAACGGGAATGAACACAGATACGCAGTATTTT
CDR3 protein: CASSLRTGMNTDTQYF

V gene: TRBV2
D gene: TRBD2
clone size: .
J gene: TRBJ2-5
CDR3 DNA: TGTGCCAGCCTGGGGGTAGCGGGAGGAGAGACCCAGTACTTC
CDR3 protein: CASLGVAGGETQYF